Listed below are T cell receptor beta chains from one sample, sequenced in a study of blood T cell repertoires in COVID-19. Method: immunoSEQ multiplex PCR; TCRdb's copy keeps in-frame clones and lacks some. The sample holds about 89,000 clones, about three quarters seen once. Sample: peripheral blood. The receptors were sampled from a human donor in a cohort sampled during active COVID-19. The CDR3 runs from the conserved cysteine through the conserved F or W. The D gene is left open where the match is weak. For some rows the clone size is stated as once, few or many, or as a class when expanded; others skip it.

clone_size d_call j_call v_call cdr3_aa cdr3_nt
. TRBD1 TRBJ1-5 TRBV19 CASSKPPGTGFQPQHF TGTGCCAGTAGTAAGCCCCCCGGGACAGGGTTTCAGCCCCAGCATTTT
. . TRBJ2-4 TRBV19 CASTPTASVQNIQYF TGTGCCAGTACCCCCACTGCTAGTGTCCAAAACATTCAGTACTTC
. . TRBJ1-4 TRBV6-6 CASNPGGATNEKLFF TGTGCCAGCAATCCGGGAGGGGCAACTAATGAAAAACTGTTTTTT
. TRBD1 TRBJ2-5 TRBV6-5 CASSRGPASETQYF TGTGCCAGCAGCAGGGGGCCCGCCAGCGAGACCCAGTACTTC
. . TRBJ1-3 TRBV5-6 CASSLWQVSSGNTIYF TGTGCCAGCAGCTTGTGGCAGGTGTCCTCGGGAAACACCATATATTTT
. . TRBJ2-3 TRBV19 CASSKIGADTQYF TGTGCCAGTAGTAAGATAGGGGCAGATACGCAGTATTTT
. TRBD1 TRBJ1-4 TRBV7-2 CASSFDRGGEKLFF TGTGCCAGCAGCTTCGACAGGGGTGGAGAAAAACTGTTTTTT
few TRBD1 TRBJ2-7 TRBV27 CASSLRTGASEQYF TGTGCCAGCAGTTTGCGGACAGGGGCTAGCGAGCAGTACTTC
few TRBD1 TRBJ2-5 TRBV5-4 CASSYGGQGETQYF TGTGCCAGCAGCTACGGGGGACAGGGGGAGACCCAGTACTTC
. . TRBJ1-5 TRBV7-2 CASSLRAISNQPQHF TGTGCCAGCAGCTTGAGGGCTATTAGCAATCAGCCCCAGCATTTT
. . TRBJ2-1 TRBV6-1 CASSDRRASSNEQFF TGTGCCAGCAGTGACAGGAGGGCTAGCTCTAATGAGCAGTTCTTC
. . TRBJ1-1 TRBV20-1 CSASSSRNTEAFF TGCAGTGCTAGTTCATCCAGGAACACTGAAGCTTTCTTT
. TRBD2 TRBJ2-5 TRBV5-4 CASSLGIAGTQYF TGTGCCAGCAGCTTGGGGATAGCGGGTACCCAGTACTTC
. TRBD1 TRBJ2-5 TRBV7-2 CASRPGGSKTQYF TGTGCCAGCAGACCAGGGGGCTCGAAGACCCAGTACTTC
few TRBD1 TRBJ1-2 TRBV11-2 CASSSDRGLDNGYTF TGTGCCAGCAGCTCAGACAGGGGGCTTGATAATGGCTACACCTTC
. . TRBJ2-5 TRBV14 CASSQGGSANQETQYF TGTGCCAGCAGCCAAGGAGGTTCCGCCAACCAAGAGACCCAGTACTTC
. TRBD2 TRBJ2-3 TRBV3-1/TRBV3-2 CASSQEGLAGADTQYF TGTGCCAGCAGCCAAGAGGGACTAGCGGGCGCAGATACGCAGTATTTT
. TRBD1 TRBJ1-4 TRBV19 CASRQRDRSEKLFF TGTGCCAGTAGACAGCGGGACAGGAGTGAAAAACTGTTTTTT
once TRBD2 TRBJ2-1 TRBV7-2 CASGSGLAGVIGNEQFF TGTGCCAGCGGAAGTGGACTAGCGGGAGTTATTGGGAATGAGCAGTTCTTC
once TRBD2 TRBJ2-7 TRBV19 CASSWTSGSEQYF TGTGCCAGTAGTTGGACTAGCGGGAGCGAGCAGTACTTC
. . TRBJ1-4 TRBV6-2/TRBV6-3 CASSYVQALKNEKLFF TGTGCCAGCAGTTACGTCCAGGCACTTAAGAATGAAAAACTGTTTTTT
. . TRBJ1-2 TRBV28 CASRLGARGYTF TGTGCCAGCAGGTTGGGGGCTCGGGGCTACACCTTC
. TRBD2 TRBJ2-5 TRBV3-1/TRBV3-2 CASSRRTSGKETQYF TGTGCCAGCAGCCGCCGGACTAGCGGAAAAGAGACCCAGTACTTC
. TRBD1 TRBJ2-7 TRBV29-1 CSVVMTGEKYEQYF TGCAGCGTTGTAATGACAGGGGAAAAATACGAGCAGTACTTC
. TRBD2 TRBJ2-3 TRBV7-3 CASSLLNRGLAGADTQYF TGTGCCAGCAGCTTACTAAATCGTGGACTAGCGGGAGCTGATACGCAGTATTTT
few . TRBJ1-1 TRBV28 CASSSRTASEAFF TGTGCCAGCAGCTCCCGGACAGCGAGTGAAGCTTTCTTT
. TRBD2 TRBJ2-5 TRBV11-2 CASSLLKRSAGVGETQYF TGTGCCAGCAGCCTACTCAAACGTTCGGCGGGAGTCGGTGAGACCCAGTACTTC
once . TRBJ2-7 TRBV7-6 CASSLMEGIYEQYF TGTGCCAGCAGCTTAATGGAGGGGATTTACGAGCAGTACTTC
once . TRBJ1-4 TRBV20-1 CSWALNEKLFF TGCAGCTGGGCCCTTAATGAAAAACTGTTTTTT
. TRBD1 TRBJ1-3 TRBV7-9 CASSGQQGSGNTIYF TGTGCCAGCAGCGGACAACAGGGGTCTGGAAACACCATATATTTT
once . TRBJ2-5 TRBV3-1/TRBV3-2 CASSQVARQETQYF TGTGCCAGCAGCCAAGTGGCCCGACAAGAGACCCAGTACTTC
. TRBD2 TRBJ2-7 TRBV5-5 CASSPLGQREGVEQYF TGTGCCAGCAGCCCCCTTGGCCAGCGGGAAGGTGTCGAGCAGTACTTC
. TRBD2 TRBJ2-7 TRBV5-6 CASSGREPTYEQYF TGTGCCAGCAGCGGGCGGGAGCCAACCTACGAGCAGTACTTC
. . TRBJ2-1 TRBV11-2 CASSLNGRNYNEQFF TGTGCCAGCAGCTTAAACGGGAGAAACTACAATGAGCAGTTCTTC
. TRBD1 TRBJ2-7 TRBV19 CASSSRTGGLYEQYF TGTGCCAGTAGTAGCAGGACAGGGGGCCTCTACGAGCAGTACTTC
. . TRBJ2-7 TRBV24-1 CATSNPGQLAYEQYF TGTGCCACCAGTAACCCTGGACAGCTCGCCTACGAGCAGTACTTC
. TRBD1 TRBJ1-2 TRBV19 CASSRDRVDGYTF TGTGCCAGTAGCAGGGACAGGGTGGATGGCTACACCTTC
. . TRBJ1-2 TRBV5-1 CASSWGLRDSRSLGYGYTF TGCGCCAGCAGCTGGGGACTCAGGGATTCCCGTTCTCTAGGCTATGGCTACACCTTC
. . TRBJ2-1 TRBV9 CASSGEVGDNEQFF TGTGCCAGCAGCGGAGAGGTCGGAGACAATGAGCAGTTCTTC
. . TRBJ1-2 TRBV20-1 CSAPPEEGYTF TGCAGTGCTCCTCCCGAGGAAGGCTACACCTTC
. TRBD2 TRBJ2-7 TRBV7-9 CASSSSGRYEQYF TGTGCCAGCAGCTCTAGCGGGAGATACGAGCAGTACTTC
. TRBD1 TRBJ1-1 TRBV24-1 CATSDPPGQELNTEAFF TGTGCCACCAGTGACCCTCCGGGACAGGAATTGAACACTGAAGCTTTCTTT
. . TRBJ2-3 TRBV28 CASSLPTSQADTQYF TGTGCCAGCAGTTTACCGACTAGTCAGGCCGATACGCAGTATTTT
. TRBD2 TRBJ2-2 TRBV7-3 CASSSSLPGGTGELFF TGTGCCAGCAGCTCCTCCCTTCCCGGGGGGACCGGGGAGCTGTTTTTT
. . TRBJ1-4 TRBV7-9 CASSFFGQNEKLFF TGTGCCAGCAGCTTTTTTGGACAGAATGAAAAACTGTTTTTT
few . TRBJ2-3 TRBV7-2 CASSPIASTDTQYF TGTGCCAGCAGCCCAATAGCCTCCACAGATACGCAGTATTTT
. TRBD1 TRBJ1-2 TRBV19 CASSTNGRDSSGYTF TGTGCCAGTAGCACTAATGGTCGGGACAGTTCTGGCTACACCTTC
. TRBD2 TRBJ2-7 TRBV7-2 CASSLEVLAGAEQYF TGTGCCAGCAGCTTAGAGGTACTAGCGGGAGCCGAGCAGTACTTC
. TRBD2 TRBJ2-3 TRBV3-1/TRBV3-2 CASSQRTSGSGDTQYF TGTGCCAGCAGCCAAAGGACTAGCGGGAGTGGGGATACGCAGTATTTT
. TRBD1 TRBJ2-7 TRBV5-1 CASSPGQGLYEQYF TGCGCCAGCAGTCCTGGACAGGGTCTGTACGAGCAGTACTTC
. . TRBJ2-2 TRBV18 CASSTSSAVTGELFF TGTGCCAGCTCAACATCCAGCGCCGTGACCGGGGAGCTGTTTTTT
. TRBD1 TRBJ1-5 TRBV6-1 CASSSKTGAGQPQHF TGTGCCAGCAGCTCCAAGACAGGGGCCGGGCAGCCCCAGCATTTT
. TRBD2 TRBJ2-1 TRBV5-1 CASGPSTSGLDEQFF TGCGCCAGCGGACCTTCGACTAGCGGTTTGGATGAGCAGTTCTTC
. TRBD1 TRBJ2-7 TRBV5-4 CASSKGQGATYEQYF TGTGCCAGCAGCAAGGGACAGGGGGCCACCTACGAGCAGTACTTC
. TRBD1 TRBJ1-1 TRBV28 CASSPYGTGKVSEAFF TGTGCCAGCAGTCCTTACGGGACAGGGAAGGTTTCTGAAGCTTTCTTT
. . TRBJ1-2 TRBV19 CASKLDRTNYGYTF TGTGCCAGTAAACTGGACAGAACTAACTATGGCTACACCTTC
. TRBD1 TRBJ1-6 TRBV28 CASRQGGIAYNSPLHF TGTGCCAGCCGCCAGGGGGGAATCGCCTATAATTCACCCCTCCACTTT
few . TRBJ2-6 TRBV7-3 CASSLTRTGANVLTF TGTGCCAGCAGCTTAACGAGGACTGGGGCCAACGTCCTGACTTTC